This is a list of T cell receptor beta chains from one sample in a study of regulatory T cells in long-lasting Graves disease. TCRdb reprocessed the multiplex PCR reads via MiXCR and lists one record per CDR3 protein. The sample holds hundreds of thousands of distinct CDR3 sequences, approximately 15% seen once. The data also belong to a second study, concerning T cells in Graves' hyperthyroidism and ophthalmopathy.

The sequencing here drew on peripheral blood mononuclear cells (PBMCs), taken at new diagnosis, from a patient treated with antithyroid drugs. All receptors derive from a man aged 35-49 years with Graves disease. Both conserved end residues are part of each CDR3. A D gene is named only where the DNA matches it firmly. Some rows mark clone size as missing; the rest say once, few, many or name a class of expanded clone.

abundance	d_gene	v_gene	j_gene	CDR3nt	CDR3aa
many	.	TRBV5-1	TRBJ2-1	TGCGCCAGCAGCTTGGCGTGGCAGGGGTCCAATGAGCAGTTCTTC	CASSLAWQGSNEQFF
.	.	TRBV29-1	TRBJ2-3	TGCAGCGTGGGACGGGGGGCGCGAGATACGCAGTATTTT	CSVGRGARDTQYF
many	TRBD1	TRBV20-1	TRBJ2-1	TGCAGTGCTAGGACCGGGACAGGGGGCGGTGAGCAGTTCTTC	CSARTGTGGGEQFF
.	TRBD2	TRBV7-6	TRBJ2-7	TGTGCCAGCAGCTCCCCGGGACTAGTCGAGCAGTACTTC	CASSSPGLVEQYF
.	.	TRBV20-1	TRBJ2-7	TGCAGTGTTGGCAGGGGGGCCTCCTACGAGCAGTACTTC	CSVGRGASYEQYF
.	.	TRBV7-6	TRBJ2-2	TGTGCCAGCCAAGGATGGGATATCACCGGGGAGCTGTTTTTT	CASQGWDITGELFF
few	.	TRBV28	TRBJ1-5	TGTGCCAGCAGTCTCACCGGACAGTATAGTAATCAGCCCCAGCATTTT	CASSLTGQYSNQPQHF
many	.	TRBV20-1	TRBJ1-5	TGCAGTGCTAGAGATGGGCAGGGCAATCAGCCCCAGCATTTT	CSARDGQGNQPQHF
.	.	TRBV6-5	TRBJ1-3	TGTGCCAGCAGTTACTCGAAGGTTGGAGCTGGAAACACCATATATTTT	CASSYSKVGAGNTIYF
many	TRBD2	TRBV10-2	TRBJ2-7	TGCGCCAGCACCAAGACTAGCGGGGCTCCCTACGAGCAGTACTTC	CASTKTSGAPYEQYF
once	.	TRBV19	TRBJ1-1	TGTGCCAGTAGTATCGCAGGGGACACTGAAGCTTTCTTT	CASSIAGDTEAFF
.	.	TRBV7-9	TRBJ1-5	TGTGCCAGCAGATCAGAGCCTAATCAGCCCCAGCATTTT	CASRSEPNQPQHF
few	.	TRBV2	TRBJ2-6	TGTGCCAGCACCAGAGGGGCCGCTTCCTCTGGGGCCAACGTCCTGACTTTC	CASTRGAASSGANVLTF
many	.	TRBV13	TRBJ1-1	TGTGCCAGCAGCTTAAATCTGGGGGGTTCAGATAGTGAAGCTTTCTTT	CASSLNLGGSDSEAFF
few	.	TRBV4-1	TRBJ2-2	TGCGCCAGCAGCCACTTCAGGGGTGGGACGGCCGGGGAGCTGTTTTTT	CASSHFRGGTAGELFF